This TCR beta chain emerged from a study of metastatic and nonmetastatic thyroid tumors (dated by TCRdb to 2018 to 2020). Concerning the study at large: Repertoires were compared across peripheral blood and tumor or nodule tissue samples from malignant and benign thyroid patients.

At least ten counts were recorded for this clone. What antigen it recognizes has not been identified. Base qualities are missing; no much larger clone stands one base away. None of the patients had been given any treatment before thyroid surgery. Patient clinical samples collected from about 2011 to 2019 were retrospectively analysed using T-cell receptor beta sequencing. Study-level results and caveats: In both blood and tumor samples, TCR beta diversity was reported to be significantly higher in malignant tumors than in benign nodules.

As encoded in the germline V gene, CDR1 is MDHEN while CDR2 is SYDVKM. The CDR3 sequence holds 18 residues, the cysteine and phenylalanine included. Only the CDR3 DNA stays, 54 bases, in frame from base 1. Trimming costs V 4 bases and J 6 bases, and their ends lie 26 bases apart. Library generation was performed with PCR. This sample was sequenced with an Illumina HiSeq 4000. High-throughput sequencing was used to profile the TCR beta-chain CDR3 region of each patient. The paper's processing steps were these. Drawing on CDR3 differences between clinicopathological groups, the researchers built a classifier meant to tell apart patients with distant-metastatic papillary thyroid cancer. The Shannon index was used to measure repertoire diversity, and the Morisita-Horn index was used to measure how similar tumor and blood repertoires were. In TCRdb, the public reads were trimmed at Q25 with fastp and aligned with MiXCR, with productive beta chains retained. What appears here as the V and J calls and clone size reflects TCRdb's work, not the paper's. This sample comprises 20,000 to 30,000 clones, about an eighth of them detected only once. Roughly an eighth of the sample rests with the top ten.

This receptor was taken from a female donor with papillary thyroid cancer or a benign thyroid nodule (not recorded which). Some clones in this sample may be carry-over from other donors' samples. The source material was blood. Here the chain combines TRBV28 and TRBJ2-3, and perhaps TRBD1 as D gene, on 5 matching bases. The CDR3 is CASSSSWGWASSRDTQYF. The DNA is as follows: TGTGCCAGCAGTTCATCCTGGGGCTGGGCTAGTTCCCGTGATACGCAGTATTTT.